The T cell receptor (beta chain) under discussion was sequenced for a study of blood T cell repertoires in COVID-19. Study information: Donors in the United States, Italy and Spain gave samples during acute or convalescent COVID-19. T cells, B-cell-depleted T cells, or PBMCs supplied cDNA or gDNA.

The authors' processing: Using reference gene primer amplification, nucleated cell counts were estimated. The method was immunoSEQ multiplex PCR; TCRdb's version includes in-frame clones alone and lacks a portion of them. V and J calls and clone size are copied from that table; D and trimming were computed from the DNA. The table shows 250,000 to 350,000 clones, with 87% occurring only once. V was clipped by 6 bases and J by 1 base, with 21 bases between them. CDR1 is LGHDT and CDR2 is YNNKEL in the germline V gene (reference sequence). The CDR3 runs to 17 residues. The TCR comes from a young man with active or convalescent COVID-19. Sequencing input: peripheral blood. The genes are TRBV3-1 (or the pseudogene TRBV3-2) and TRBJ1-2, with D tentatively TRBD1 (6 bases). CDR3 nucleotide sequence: TGTGCCAGCAGGGGACATGTGACAGATTCAGTTAACTATGGCTACACCTTC. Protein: CASRGHVTDSVNYGYTF.